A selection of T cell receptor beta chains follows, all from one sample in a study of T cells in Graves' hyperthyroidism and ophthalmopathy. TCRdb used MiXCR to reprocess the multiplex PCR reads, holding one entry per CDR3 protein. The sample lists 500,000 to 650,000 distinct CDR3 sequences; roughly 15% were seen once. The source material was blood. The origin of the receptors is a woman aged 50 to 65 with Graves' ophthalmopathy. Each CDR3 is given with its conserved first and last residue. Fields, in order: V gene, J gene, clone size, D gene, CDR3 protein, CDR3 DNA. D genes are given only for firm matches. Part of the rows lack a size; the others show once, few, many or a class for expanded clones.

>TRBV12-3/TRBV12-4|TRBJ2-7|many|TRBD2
CASNREGLTLYEQYF
TGTGCCAGCAATCGGGAGGGACTAACCCTCTACGAGCAGTACTTC
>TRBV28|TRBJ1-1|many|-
CASSRTGTNTEAFF
TGTGCCAGCAGCCGAACAGGGACGAACACTGAAGCTTTCTTT
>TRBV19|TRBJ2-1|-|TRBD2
CASIGTSGFYNEQFF
TGTGCCAGTATAGGGACTAGCGGTTTCTACAATGAGCAGTTCTTC
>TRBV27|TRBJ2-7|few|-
CASSLYREPYEQYF
TGTGCCAGCAGTTTATACAGAGAACCCTACGAGCAGTACTTC
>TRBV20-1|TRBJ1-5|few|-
CSASKIGARGNQPQHF
TGCAGTGCTAGTAAAATAGGGGCTAGGGGCAATCAGCCCCAGCATTTT
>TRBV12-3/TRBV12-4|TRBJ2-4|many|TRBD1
CASSGQGAGIQYF
TGTGCCAGCAGTGGACAGGGGGCGGGCATTCAGTACTTC
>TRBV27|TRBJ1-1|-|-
CASSQGTVNTEVFF
TGTGCCAGCAGCCAAGGGACGGTGAACACTGAAGTTTTCTTT
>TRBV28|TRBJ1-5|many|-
CASTPVESNQPQHF
TGTGCCAGCACCCCAGTTGAGAGCAATCAGCCCCAGCATTTT
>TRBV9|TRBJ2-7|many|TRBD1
CASSVAGTGAEQYF
TGTGCCAGCAGCGTAGCTGGGACAGGGGCGGAGCAGTACTTC
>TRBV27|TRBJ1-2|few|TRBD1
CASSSLRQGRLYYGYTF
TGTGCCAGCAGTTCGCTGCGACAGGGCCGACTCTACTATGGCTACACCTTC
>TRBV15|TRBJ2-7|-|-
CATSSGYAGALYEQYF
TGTGCCACCAGCAGTGGGTACGCGGGGGCCCTATACGAGCAGTACTTC
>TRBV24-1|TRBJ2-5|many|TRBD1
CATSDLGQGFGETQYF
TGTGCCACCAGTGACCTGGGACAGGGTTTCGGAGAGACCCAGTACTTC
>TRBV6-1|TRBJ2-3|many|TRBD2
CASSGTETSEWSTDTQYF
TGTGCCAGCAGCGGCACCGAAACTAGCGAATGGAGCACAGATACGCAGTATTTT
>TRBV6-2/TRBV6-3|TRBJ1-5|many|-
CASSSILGLFNQPQHF
TGTGCCAGCAGTTCCATTCTGGGATTATTCAATCAGCCCCAGCATTTT
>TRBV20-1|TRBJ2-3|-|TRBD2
CSAPMASGRADTDTQYF
TGCAGTGCCCCTATGGCTAGCGGGAGGGCCGATACAGATACGCAGTATTTT
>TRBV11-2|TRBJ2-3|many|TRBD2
CASSFGLAGDSDTQYF
TGTGCCAGCAGCTTCGGACTAGCGGGAGATAGTGATACGCAGTATTTT
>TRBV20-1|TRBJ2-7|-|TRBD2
CSASSGRLSYEQYF
TGCAGTGCCAGTAGCGGGAGACTCTCCTACGAGCAGTACTTC
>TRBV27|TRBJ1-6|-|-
CASSLSVWGGTENSPLHF
TGTGCCAGCAGTTTATCGGTTTGGGGCGGTACGGAGAATTCACCCCTCCACTTT
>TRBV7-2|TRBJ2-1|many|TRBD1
CASSLWGGQAVREQFF
TGTGCCAGCAGCTTATGGGGTGGACAGGCGGTGCGGGAGCAGTTCTTC
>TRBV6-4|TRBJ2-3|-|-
CASSPGQTTYSTDTQYF
TGTGCCAGCAGCCCCGGACAGACTACTTATAGCACAGATACGCAGTATTTT
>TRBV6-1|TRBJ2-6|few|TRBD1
CASSATGVGANVLTF
TGTGCCAGCAGTGCCACAGGGGTTGGGGCCAACGTCCTGACTTTC
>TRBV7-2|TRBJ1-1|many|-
CASSFGKAFF
TGTGCCAGCAGCTTTGGGAAAGCTTTCTTT
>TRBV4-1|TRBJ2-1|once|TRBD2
CASSQERSGTSGRKEQFF
TGCGCCAGCAGCCAAGAACGGTCGGGGACTAGCGGGAGAAAGGAGCAGTTCTTC
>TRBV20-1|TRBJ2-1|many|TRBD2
CSAPPSGRYNEQFF
TGCAGTGCTCCCCCTAGCGGGCGATACAATGAGCAGTTCTTC
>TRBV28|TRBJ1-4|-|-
CASSQPPKGEKLFF
TGTGCCAGCAGCCAACCACCGAAAGGGGAAAAACTGTTTTTT
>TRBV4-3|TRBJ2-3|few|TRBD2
CASSQDLGSGSTDTQYF
TGCGCCAGCAGCCAAGATCTTGGTAGCGGGAGCACAGATACGCAGTATTTT
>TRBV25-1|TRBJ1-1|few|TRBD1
CASSSPERDSMNTEAFF
TGTGCCAGCAGCTCTCCTGAGAGGGACAGCATGAACACTGAAGCTTTCTTT
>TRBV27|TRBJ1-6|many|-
CASSPRSREDSPLHF
TGTGCCAGCAGTCCCCGCAGCAGGGAGGATTCACCCCTCCACTTT
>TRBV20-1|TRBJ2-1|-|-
CSAGGPGIRSSYNEQFF
TGCAGTGCGGGGGGACCCGGGATTAGGAGTTCCTACAATGAGCAGTTCTTC
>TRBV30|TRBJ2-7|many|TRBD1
CAWSVGTDYEQYF
TGTGCCTGGAGTGTAGGGACAGACTACGAGCAGTACTTC
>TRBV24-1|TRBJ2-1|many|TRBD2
CATSVSGGVDEQFF
TGTGCCACCAGTGTTTCGGGAGGGGTTGATGAGCAGTTCTTC
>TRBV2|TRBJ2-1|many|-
CASKASSHNEQFF
TGTGCCAGCAAAGCTAGTTCCCACAATGAGCAGTTCTTC
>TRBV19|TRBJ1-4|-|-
CASSNQGSNEKLFF
TGTGCCAGTAGCAACCAGGGGAGTAATGAAAAACTGTTTTTT
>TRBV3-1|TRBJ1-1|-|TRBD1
CASSHRTGTIMNTEAFF
TGTGCCAGCAGCCACCGGACAGGGACTATCATGAACACTGAAGCTTTCTTT
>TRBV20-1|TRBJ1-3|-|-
CSAPKGNAIYF
TGCAGTGCTCCAAAAGGAAACGCCATATATTTT
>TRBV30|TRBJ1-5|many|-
CAWSVDRNQPQHF
TGTGCCTGGAGTGTAGACCGGAATCAGCCCCAGCATTTT
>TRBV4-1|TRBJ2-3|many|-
CASSQGSGTPTYTQYF
TGCGCCAGCAGCCAAGGTTCCGGGACCCCGACGTATACGCAGTATTTT
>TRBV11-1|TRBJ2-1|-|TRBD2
CASSNPKREGYNEQFF
TGTGCCAGCAGCAACCCCAAGCGGGAGGGCTACAATGAGCAGTTCTTC
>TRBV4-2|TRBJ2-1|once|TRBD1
CASNGQELYNEQFF
TGTGCCAGCAATGGACAGGAGCTTTACAATGAGCAGTTCTTC
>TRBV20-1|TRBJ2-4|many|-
CSARGIAKNIQYF
TGCAGTGCTAGAGGGATAGCCAAAAACATTCAGTACTTC
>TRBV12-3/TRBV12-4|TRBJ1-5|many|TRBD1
CASRRGTGNQPQHF
TGTGCCAGCAGAAGGGGGACAGGCAATCAGCCCCAGCATTTT
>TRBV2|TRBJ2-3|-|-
CASTYQALKDTQYF
TGTGCCAGCACTTACCAGGCCCTTAAGGATACGCAGTATTTT
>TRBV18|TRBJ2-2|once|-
CASSPSADRGTGELFF
TGTGCCAGCTCACCTTCAGCAGATCGTGGCACCGGGGAGCTGTTTTTT
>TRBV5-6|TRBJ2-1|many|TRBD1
CASSLGLRTGTSYNEQFF
TGTGCCAGCAGCTTGGGTTTGCGGACAGGGACCTCCTACAATGAGCAGTTCTTC
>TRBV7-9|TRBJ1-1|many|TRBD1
CASSPGQAHLEAFF
TGTGCCAGCAGCCCGGGACAGGCCCACCTTGAAGCTTTCTTT
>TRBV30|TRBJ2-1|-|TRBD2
CAWSSGLAGYNEQFF
TGTGCCTGGAGTAGCGGACTAGCGGGTTACAATGAGCAGTTCTTC
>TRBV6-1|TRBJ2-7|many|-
CASSDPPRTSAEQYF
TGTGCCAGCAGTGATCCACCAAGGACATCTGCCGAGCAGTACTTC
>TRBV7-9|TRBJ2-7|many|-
CASSFLGVYEQYF
TGTGCCAGCAGCTTTCTGGGAGTCTACGAGCAGTACTTC